The clone carrying this TCR beta chain showed up many times. This beta chain is a stray read from a library made for alpha chains; its abundance is not meaningful. The ends lost 1 base at V and 2 bases at J; junction bases unmatched: 9. The CDR3 spans 17 residues. In germline, CDR1 is MGHDK, CDR2 SYGVNS. The data originate from a study of HIV-infected patients and healthy controls. About 500 ng RNA was reverse transcribed with alpha and beta constant-region primers. Each of the alpha and beta chains got its own library through chain-specific third strand synthesis with indices. Each molecule carried a 12-nucleotide identifier made of two joined random hexamers added before amplification. From the 5' RACE reads, TCRdb called clonotypes with MiXCR, one entry per CDR3 protein. The table includes around 8,000 distinct CDR3 sequences, over 6.5% detected once. Roughly three months, about 14 weeks, into antiretroviral therapy, follow-up blood was collected. All unsorted peripheral T cells were captured because whole blood was used without fractionation.

This material consisted of blood, taken during antiretroviral therapy. This chain joins TRBV25-1 and TRBJ2-3; 7 bases match TRBD2. The receptor was isolated from an adult with HIV infection. In nucleotides, the CDR3 is TGTGCCAGCAGTGAATTTAATAGCGGGTCTACCACAGATACGCAGTATTTT. This gives the protein CASSEFNSGSTTDTQYF.